The 23 T cell receptor beta chains below come from one sample, sequenced in a study of blood T cell repertoires in COVID-19. Here immunoSEQ multiplex PCR was the method, and the copy in TCRdb shows in-frame clones only, minus some. The sample carries fewer than 450,000 clones, around 88% recorded once. The specimen sequenced was peripheral blood. Receptors originate from a woman in her forties or fifties with COVID-19, enrolled during active disease.

This chain links TRBV7-2 with TRBJ1-5; TRBD1 matches 7 bases. The CDR3 spans 17 residues. Germline lookup yields CDR1 SGHTA and CDR2 FQGNSA. The J segment lost 6 bases and the V segment lost 2 bases, leaving 13 bases of the junction unmatched. The CDR3 DNA follows: TGTGCCAGCAGCTTACGTTTGCCGGGACAGTCTAGTCAGCCCCAGCATTTT. It yields the protein CASSLRLPGQSSQPQHF. The whole variable domain, filled in from reference TRBV7-2 and TRBJ1-5, reads GAGVSQSPSNKVTEKGKDVELRCDPISGHTALYWYRQSLGQGLEFLIYFQGNSAPDKSGLPSDRFSAERTGGSVSTLTIQRTQQEDSAVYLCASSLRLPGQSSQPQHFGDGTRLSIL.

This clone has more than one count but fewer than ten. This chain connects TRBV4-2 to TRBJ1-6; D perhaps matches TRBD1 (5 bases). Between the trimmed V and J ends, which lost 2 bases and 5 bases, there was a span of 13 bases. Germline-derived CDR1 and CDR2 are LGHNA and YNFKEQ. The CDR3 contains 16 residues. CDR3 loop: CASSQHGASNNSPLHF. CDR3 DNA sequence: TGTGCCAGCAGCCAACATGGGGCTTCTAATAATTCACCCCTCCACTTT.

The chain is built from TRBV5-1 and TRBJ2-1; TRBD2 aligns across 7 bases. The CDR3 extends over 16 amino acids. CDR1 and CDR2 from the germline V gene are SGHRS and YFSETQ. J lost 2 bases, V lost 2 bases, and 7 bases had no gene match. CDR3 coding DNA: TGCGCCAGCAGCTTACCGATAGCGGGCCCCTACAATGAGCAGTTCTTC. This codes for CASSLPIAGPYNEQFF. The whole variable domain, filled in from reference TRBV5-1 and TRBJ2-1, reads KAGVTQTPRYLIKTRGQQVTLSCSPISGHRSVSWYQQTPGQGLQFLFEYFSETQRNKGNFPGRFSGRQFSNSRSEMNVSTLELGDSALYLCASSLPIAGPYNEQFFGPGTRLTVL.

The chain recombines TRBV2 with TRBJ2-2, with TRBD1 as a possible D gene (6 bases). Germline lookup yields CDR1 SNHLY and CDR2 FYNNEI. The CDR3 is made up of 15 amino acids. V was pared by 6 bases and J by 1 base, with 12 bases between. The CDR3, as DNA: TGTGCCAGCAGCCCACAGGGCTTGAACACCGGGGAGCTGTTTTTT. Translating it yields CASSPQGLNTGELFF.

This chain connects TRBV12-3 or TRBV12-4 to TRBJ1-6; no reliable D call. The V and J ends lost 5 bases and 10 bases respectively, with 12 bases between them. The CDR3 loop spans 13 amino acids. The DNA for the CDR3 is TGTGCCAGCAGTCCGTCTAGCAAGTCACCCCTCCACTTT. Amino acid sequence: CASSPSSKSPLHF.

This sequence joins TRBV3-1 (or the pseudogene TRBV3-2) and TRBJ2-5, with D possibly being TRBD1 (7 bases). V was trimmed by 6 bases and J by 4 bases, leaving 12 bases between them. The CDR3 loop spans 13 amino acids. CDR1 LGHDT and CDR2 YNNKEL come from the germline V gene (reference sequence). CDR3 coding DNA: TGTGCCAGCAGACGACAGGGAGGAGAGACCCAGTACTTC. Its translation is CASRRQGGETQYF.

This chain joins TRBV7-9 and TRBJ2-1; perhaps TRBD1 as D (6 bases). Germline V CDR1 and CDR2: SEHNR, FQNEAQ (reference sequence). Trimming took 7 bases from V and 8 from J, leaving 18 bases between them. This CDR3 has 14 residues. CDR3 sequence (DNA): TGTGCCAGCACTCGAGGACAGTCTTACTATGAGCAGTTCTTC. Its protein is CASTRGQSYYEQFF.

The rearrangement links TRBV13 to TRBJ1-1, with D possibly TRBD1 on 5 matching bases. This CDR3 comprises 14 residues. V shed 3 bases and J shed 1 base, with 9 bases lying between them. Germline V gene data show CDR1 as PRHDT and CDR2 as FYEKMQ (reference sequence). The CDR3 protein is CASSFLTANTEAFF. CDR3 nucleotides: TGTGCCAGCAGCTTCTTGACAGCGAACACTGAAGCTTTCTTT.

The CDR3 is CASSLDRGPNTEAFF. As DNA, the CDR3 is TGTGCCAGTAGTCTTGACAGGGGCCCCAACACTGAAGCTTTCTTT. This chain links TRBV19 with TRBJ1-1; 8 bases map to TRBD1. Unmatched junction bases numbered 7, after V lost 5 bases and J lost 2 bases. The germline V gene has CDR1 LNHDA and CDR2 SQIVND (reference sequence). The CDR3 has 15 residues. Full variable domain (missing parts from reference TRBV19 and TRBJ1-1): DGGITQSPKYLFRKEGQNVTLSCEQNLNHDAMYWYRQDPGQGLRLIYYSQIVNDFQKGDIAEGYSVSREKKESFPLTVTSAQKNPTAFYLCASSLDRGPNTEAFFGQGTRLTVV.

J is TRBJ1-3 and V is TRBV25-1; 7 bases agree with TRBD1. CDR1 and CDR2 from the germline V gene are MGHDK and SYGVNS. V was clipped by 3 bases and J by 4 bases; unmatched bases: 6. This CDR3 region has 15 residues. The CDR3 loop reads CASSDKTGPGNTIYF. CDR3 nucleotide sequence: TGTGCCAGCAGTGATAAGACAGGGCCCGGAAACACCATATATTTT.

The chain uses TRBV4-1 and TRBJ2-5; TRBD1 matches 8 bases. Germline assignment: CDR1 MGHRA and CDR2 YSYEKL. Unmatched junction bases numbered 7, after V lost 4 bases and J lost 3 bases. This CDR3 has 15 amino acids. CDR3 DNA: TGCGCCAGCAGCCCCCAGGGGGCGATAGAAGAGACCCAGTACTTC. Encoded protein: CASSPQGAIEETQYF.

Here the CDR3 DNA reads TGTGCCAGCAGCGTAGATAGTGGGGGGAACTACAATGAGCAGTTCTTC. It codes for CASSVDSGGNYNEQFF. The chain employs TRBV9 and TRBJ2-1; weak D call: TRBD2 (6 bases). Germline V gene data show CDR1 as SGDLS and CDR2 as YYNGEE. The V end lost 0 bases, the J end lost 3 bases, and 13 bases lay between the germline ends. This CDR3 has 16 residues.

V and J are TRBV2 and TRBJ2-7; 11 bases match TRBD1. Germline lookup yields CDR1 SNHLY and CDR2 FYNNEI. CDR3 size: 16 residues. With 3 bases clipped from V and 4 bases from J, the junction kept 8 bases outside the gene matches. CDR3 bases: TGTGCCAGCAGTGATAAGGACAGGGGGCGAGAATACGAGCAGTACTTC. Amino acids: CASSDKDRGREYEQYF.

The chain is built from TRBV9 and TRBJ1-1, with a weak D call TRBD1 (5 bases). Per the germline V gene, CDR1 is SGDLS and CDR2 is YYNGEE. The CDR3 totals 15 residues. With 4 bases removed from V and 3 bases from J, the gap between germline ends came to 16 bases. The DNA for the CDR3 is TGTGCCAGCAGCCCTCTGTTGGGGGGGGACACTGAAGCTTTCTTT. Translated: CASSPLLGGDTEAFF.

This clone was observed a single time. The chain carries TRBV27 and TRBJ2-1; a possible D gene is TRBD2 (6 bases). In germline, CDR1 is MNHEY, CDR2 SMNVEV (reference sequence). The CDR3 length is 15 residues. V lost 1 base and J 0 bases, leaving 7 bases between the germline ends. The CDR3, as DNA: TGTGCCAGCAGTTTATTGGGGGGCTCCTACAATGAGCAGTTCTTC. It translates to CASSLLGGSYNEQFF.

This clone has only one observation. The rearrangement uses TRBV27 and TRBJ2-7; D perhaps matches TRBD1 (5 bases). The CDR3 loop spans 15 amino acids. With 4 bases removed from V and 2 bases from J, the gap between germline ends came to 15 bases. Germline V CDR1 and CDR2: MNHEY, SMNVEV (reference sequence). The CDR3 loop reads CASSWSPGLTYEQYF. CDR3 nucleotide sequence: TGTGCCAGCAGTTGGTCCCCAGGGCTAACCTACGAGCAGTACTTC.

This clone was counted between two and nine times. The rearrangement uses TRBV30 and TRBJ2-7; 7 bases are shared with TRBD2. Germline CDR1 reads GTSNPN; CDR2 reads SVGIG (reference sequence). The CDR3 runs to 16 residues. The junction had 9 bases not matched to a gene; V was cut back by 0 bases and J by 1 base. The CDR3 nucleotides read TGTGCCTGGAGTGTACCCCGATCGGGGGGTTCCTACGAGCAGTACTTC. Protein: CAWSVPRSGGSYEQYF. The full variable domain, with the rest looked up from reference TRBV30 and TRBJ2-7, is SQTIHQWPATLVQPVGSPLSLECTVEGTSNPNLYWYRQAAGRGLQLLFYSVGIGQISSEVPQNLSASRPQDRQFILSSKKLLLSDSGFYLCAWSVPRSGGSYEQYFGPGTRLTVT.

The V and J genes are TRBV5-1 and TRBJ2-2; D uncertain. Germline V lookup: CDR1 SGHRS, CDR2 YFSETQ. The V gene lost 7 bases and the J gene lost 2 bases, with 9 bases spanning the gap. This CDR3 spans 13 amino acids. In DNA form, the CDR3 reads TGCGCCAGCCAGGCCGGAAACACCGGGGAGCTGTTTTTT. This sequence encodes CASQAGNTGELFF.

In its sample, this clone was seen a few times. This chain joins TRBV5-1 and TRBJ2-2; TRBD2 agrees at 9 bases. The CDR3 has 18 amino acids. V gave up 4 bases and J gave up 6 bases; unmatched junction bases: 16. The germline CDR1 and CDR2 sequences are SGHRS and YFSETQ. Here the CDR3 DNA reads TGCGCCAGCAGCCCCGGGGTGGCAGCGGGGGGTCGAGCCGGGGAGCTGTTTTTT. Translated: CASSPGVAAGGRAGELFF.

This sequence joins TRBV5-4 and TRBJ2-3; 8 bases align to TRBD2. Per the germline V gene, CDR1 is SGHNT and CDR2 is YYREEE (reference sequence). V lost 0 bases and J lost 2; bases outside the gene matches: 5. This CDR3 is 16 amino acids long. The CDR3 reads CASSLGLATNTDTQYF. Written as DNA, the CDR3 is TGTGCCAGCAGCTTGGGACTAGCGACCAACACAGATACGCAGTATTTT.

This sequence joins TRBV5-5 and TRBJ1-4; 10 nucleotides line up with TRBD1. The trim removed 1 base at V and 10 bases at J, leaving 13 bases unmatched. This CDR3 is built from 17 residues. Germline V gene lookup returns CDR1 SGHKS and CDR2 YYEKEE (reference sequence). CDR3 nucleotides: TGTGCCAGCAGCTTGCAGATGACAGGGGGCTTGAGCGGAAAACTGTTTTTT. It codes for CASSLQMTGGLSGKLFF.

The chain uses TRBV5-1 and TRBJ1-6; TRBD1 agrees at 8 bases. The trim removed 3 bases at V and 10 bases at J, leaving 6 bases unmatched. Germline V gene sequence: CDR1 SGHRS, CDR2 YFSETQ. This CDR3 has 14 residues. This chain's CDR3 is CASSSGQGRSPLHF. The CDR3 region has the DNA TGCGCCAGCAGCTCTGGACAGGGTAGATCACCCCTCCACTTT.

The genes are TRBV5-6 and TRBJ1-3; D remains unclear. V dropped 0 bases and J dropped 2 bases, with 6 bases sitting between them. CDR3 length equals 14 residues. CDR1 is SGHDT, CDR2 YYEEEE, per germline. CDR3 region: CASSLVLPGNTIYF. DNA of the CDR3: TGTGCCAGCAGCTTGGTCCTTCCTGGAAACACCATATATTTT.